This T cell receptor beta chain was sequenced in a study of blood T cell repertoires in COVID-19. In the study overall: Samples taken during acute and convalescent COVID-19 were collected in the United States, Italy and Spain. T cells, B-cell-depleted T cells, or PBMCs provided the cDNA or gDNA that served as material.

Per germline, CDR1 SNHLY and CDR2 FYNNEI. V lost 4 bases and J 1 base, leaving 13 bases between the germline ends. The length of the CDR3 is 15 residues. Original processing notes: Amplification of reference gene primers was used by the study to estimate nucleated cell counts. Using immunoSEQ multiplex PCR, the repertoire was profiled, and TCRdb retains in-frame clones only, with some absent. The V and J calls and clone size come from that table; D and trimming were worked out from the DNA. The table has 250,000 to 300,000 clones, roughly 80% seen once; the top ten hold about 4.6%. The rearrangement uses TRBV2 and TRBJ1-1; no firm D call. This clonotype was sampled from a man aged 55-75 years who had recovered from COVID-19. The material sequenced was peripheral blood. The CDR3 DNA is TGTGCCAGCAGTGCTACTGACATCTCGAACACTGAAGCTTTCTTT. Protein sequence: CASSATDISNTEAFF.